The TCR beta chain described here comes from a study of Graves' ophthalmopathy and Graves' hyperthyroidism. Findings of the study overall: This model predicted ophthalmopathy progression (sensitivity 70% to 71%, specificity roughly 72%).

For repertoire sequencing, the TCR beta CDR3 regions were amplified from RNA transcripts. First-round RT-PCR employed HTBI primers, with a second-round multiplex PCR after it. TCRdb reprocessed the multiplex PCR reads with MiXCR, giving one entry per CDR3 protein. The repertoire includes 650,000 to 800,000 distinct CDR3 sequences, 35% to 45% of them detected once, and more than 3% sits in the top ten. There are a few counts of this clonotype. Its target is not known. Germline-derived CDR1 and CDR2 are ENHRY and SYGVKD. V was pared by 10 bases and J by 2 bases, with 15 bases between. CDR3 length: 13 residues. The PBMCs originated from less than 13 ml of fresh peripheral blood.

This sequence was found in an adult man with Graves' ophthalmopathy. V usage is TRBV10-3 and J usage is TRBJ2-7; D perhaps matches TRBD1 (6 bases). Sequenced input: peripheral blood. The CDR3 DNA reads TGTGCCAGCGCGAAACAGGGCCCCTACGAGCAGTACTTC. This translates into CASAKQGPYEQYF.